A single sample gave rise to the 17 T cell receptor beta chains below, sequenced in a study of T cells in Graves' hyperthyroidism and ophthalmopathy. TCR beta CDR3 sequences were amplified from RNA transcripts. In the first-round RT-PCR of the TCR CDR3, the HTBI primer set was used. Using its own MiXCR run on the multiplex PCR reads, TCRdb lists one record per CDR3 protein. The sample includes about 400,000 distinct CDR3 sequences, over 11% seen only once; the top ten take 25% to 30%. The sample was blood. All receptors derive from a man aged 50 or older with Graves' ophthalmopathy.

There are many counts of this clonotype. This chain joins TRBV24-1 and TRBJ2-5, with TRBD1 identical over 10 bases. V dropped 3 bases and J dropped 2; count of bases not matched to a gene: 2. Germline V gives CDR1 KGHDR, CDR2 SFDVKD. CDR3 size: 15 residues. DNA for the CDR3: TGTGCCACCAGTGATCGGACAGGGGGACAAGAGACCCAGTACTTC. Its protein product is CATSDRTGGQETQYF.

This clonotype has just a few counts. A much bigger clone sits one base away, suggesting this may be a read error. V and J are TRBV5-1 and TRBJ1-5, with D perhaps matching TRBD1 (5 bases). CDR3 length: 15 residues. V lost 4 bases and J 1 base, leaving 12 bases between the germline ends. In germline, CDR1 is SGHRS, CDR2 YFSETQ. The CDR3 loop is CASSRGSGSNQPQHF. CDR3 nucleotide sequence: TGCGCCAGCAGCCGGGGGAGTGGGAGCAATCAGCCCCAGCATTTT.

Ten or more counts support this clonotype. DNA for the CDR3: TGCAGTGCACTAGCGGGAGCGGAGACCCAGTACTTC. It yields the protein CSALAGAETQYF. The rearrangement joins TRBV20-1 to TRBJ2-5; 11 bases map to TRBD2. This CDR3 comprises 12 residues. Trimming removed 6 bases from V and 5 bases from J; junction bases left unmatched: 2. The V gene's germline CDR1 is DFQATT and CDR2 SNEGSKA (reference sequence).

The sample holds many counts of this clonotype. The genes are TRBV5-1 and TRBJ2-5, with a tentative D call TRBD2 (6 bases). Germline V gives CDR1 SGHRS, CDR2 YFSETQ. The CDR3 totals 13 residues. V lost 4 bases, J lost 4 bases, and 11 bases lay in between. CDR3 nucleotide sequence: TGCGCCAGCAGCCCTACGGGAGTAGAGACCCAGTACTTC. This translates into CASSPTGVETQYF.

This clonotype was seen at least ten times. This rearrangement joins TRBV20-1 to TRBJ2-7; 10 bases line up with TRBD2. Germline V lookup: CDR1 DFQATT, CDR2 SNEGSKA (reference sequence). CDR3 length: 13 amino acids. V dropped 6 bases and J dropped 6; count of bases not matched to a gene: 8. The CDR3 loop is CSAGTSGTFEQYF. The CDR3 DNA reads as TGCAGTGCAGGCACTAGCGGGACTTTCGAGCAGTACTTC.

In this sample, this clonotype turned up a few times. This sequence joins TRBV13 and TRBJ2-5; 10 bases align to TRBD1. The CDR3 covers 15 residues. The V and J ends lost 5 bases and 3 bases, in that order; junction bases with no gene match: 6. Germline loops: CDR1 PRHDT, CDR2 FYEKMQ (reference sequence). The CDR3 here is CASSPRDRGEETQYF. CDR3 nucleotides: TGTGCCAGCAGCCCCCGGGACAGGGGCGAAGAGACCCAGTACTTC.

This clonotype showed up just a few times. V is TRBV7-2 and J is TRBJ2-7, with TRBD2 as a possible D gene (6 bases). Trimming removed 4 bases from V and 1 base from J, with 11 bases in between. This CDR3 region has 14 residues. Germline assignment: CDR1 SGHTA and CDR2 FQGNSA. The CDR3 loop reads CASSYGGKSYEQYF. The DNA of the CDR3 is TGTGCCAGCAGCTATGGCGGGAAGTCCTACGAGCAGTACTTC.

This clonotype was seen a few times. The chain combines TRBV6-1 with TRBJ2-1, with 9 bases that match TRBD2. V lost 8 bases and J lost 0; bases outside the gene matches: 8. The germline V gene has CDR1 MNHNS and CDR2 SASEGT. The CDR3 contains 16 residues. The CDR3 coding sequence is TGTGCCAGCCGTCCGACTAGCGGTAGCTCCTACAATGAGCAGTTCTTC. It specifies CASRPTSGSSYNEQFF.

This clonotype appeared many times. The rearrangement uses TRBV24-1 and TRBJ2-1, with TRBD1 matching 7 bases. CDR1 is KGHDR and CDR2 is SFDVKD in the germline V gene. This CDR3 region has 15 residues. The V and J ends lost 8 bases and 4 bases, in that order; junction bases with no gene match: 10. The CDR3 reads CATITGRGFYNEQFF. In nucleotides, the CDR3 is TGTGCCACCATTACAGGCAGGGGGTTTTACAATGAGCAGTTCTTC.

This clonotype came up many times. CDR3: CARRMVAGAVTDTQYF. CDR3 DNA: TGTGCCAGAAGGATGGTAGCGGGAGCCGTCACAGATACGCAGTATTTT. The chain recombines TRBV2 with TRBJ2-3, with TRBD2 matching over 9 bases. The CDR3 covers 16 residues. Germline assignment: CDR1 SNHLY and CDR2 FYNNEI. Trimming cost V 9 bases and J 2 bases; bases outside gene matches: 12.

Details on this clonotype: A much larger clone lies one base from this, so it may be a read error. This chain joins TRBV5-6 and TRBJ2-5; the match to TRBD1 covers 7 bases. Looked up from germline, CDR1 is SGHDT and CDR2 is YYEEEE. This CDR3 has 15 amino acids. Trimming removed 4 bases from V and 5 bases from J; junction bases left unmatched: 11. The CDR3 region is CASSPGNQGDETQYF. CDR3 nucleotides: TGTGCCAGCAGCCCAGGGAACCAGGGGGATGAGACCCAGTACTTC.

This clonotype was seen at least ten times. The rearrangement joins TRBV5-1 to TRBJ2-1, with a weak D call TRBD2 (6 bases). The V and J ends lost 2 bases and 6 bases respectively, with 15 bases between them. Germline values: CDR1 SGHRS, CDR2 YFSETQ. CDR3 length: 15 amino acids. The CDR3 spells CASSLTGVMFNEQFF. The DNA for the CDR3 is TGCGCCAGCAGCTTAACGGGAGTGATGTTCAATGAGCAGTTCTTC.

This chain uses TRBV12-3 or TRBV12-4 with TRBJ2-3, with TRBD2 matching over 10 bases. The CDR3 contains 14 residues. J lost 1 base, V lost 5 bases, and 0 bases had no gene match. Written as DNA, the CDR3 is TGTGCCAGCAGTAGCGGGAGGGGCACAGATACGCAGTATTTT. Its translation is CASSSGRGTDTQYF.

V is TRBV15 and J is TRBJ2-5; TRBD2 matches 9 bases. Per the germline V gene, CDR1 is LNHNV and CDR2 is YYDKDF (reference sequence). The J segment lost 5 bases and the V segment lost 1 base, leaving 5 bases of the junction unmatched. CDR3 length equals 15 residues. The CDR3 reads CATSRGAGGRETQYF. In nucleotides, the CDR3 is TGTGCCACCAGCAGAGGGGCGGGAGGGCGGGAGACCCAGTACTTC. Supplemented by reference TRBV15 and TRBJ2-5, the full variable domain reads DAMVIQNPRYQVTQFGKPVTLSCSQTLNHNVMYWYQQKSSQAPKLLFHYYDKDFNNEADTPDNFQSRRPNTSFCFLDIRSPGLGDTAMYLCATSRGAGGRETQYFGPGTRLLVL.

This clonotype showed up many times. The chain employs TRBV7-9 and TRBJ2-5; either TRBD1 or TRBD2 may supply D (6 bases each). This CDR3 is 15 amino acids long. Trimming cost V 7 bases and J 5 bases, with 20 bases left between them. Germline loops: CDR1 SEHNR, CDR2 FQNEAQ (reference sequence). The CDR3 coding sequence is TGTGCCAGCACCTCTAGGGGGGACGGTTCGGAGACCCAGTACTTC. Translation gives CASTSRGDGSETQYF.

This clonotype was counted a few times. The chain carries TRBV29-1 and TRBJ2-7, with TRBD1 matching 10 bases. Per the germline V gene, CDR1 is SQVTM and CDR2 is ANQGSEA. The ends lost 6 bases at V and 5 bases at J; junction bases unmatched: 13. This CDR3 has 15 residues. The CDR3 DNA reads as TGCAGCGTCGGTCCCCGACAGGGGGCGGTGAACGAGCAGTACTTC. The encoded protein is CSVGPRQGAVNEQYF.

This clonotype was detected only a few times. This chain joins TRBV11-2 and TRBJ2-3, with unresolved D. CDR1 is SGHAT, CDR2 FQNNGV, per germline. The germline V and J ends were trimmed by 0 bases and 2 bases, with 9 bases remaining between them. This CDR3 region has 15 residues. CDR3 coding DNA: TGTGCCAGCAGCTTAGAATACAGTGACACAGATACGCAGTATTTT. Amino acids: CASSLEYSDTDTQYF.